This section outlines one TCR beta chain sequence together with its context. The antigen remains unidentified. The length of the CDR3 is 15 residues. The V and J ends lost 2 bases and 4 bases respectively, with 15 bases between them. The germline V gene encodes CDR1 KGHSH and CDR2 LQKENI. The protocol was immunoSEQ multiplex PCR, while the TCRdb copy is restricted to in-frame clones and leaves out a portion. The sample consists of 100,000 to 150,000 clones, about 89% of them appearing once. This entry belongs to a study of T cell responses to AZD1222 COVID-19 vaccine. Broader study findings: Recipients of two AZD1222 doses showed rising Spike-specific TCR breadth and depth.

The specimen was peripheral blood, collected 28 days after the second AZD1222 dose. The clonotype was recovered from an adult who received the AZD1222 COVID-19 vaccine. The chain combines TRBV18 with TRBJ2-7; D assignment may be TRBD1 or TRBD2 (5 bases each). The CDR3 DNA is TGTGCCAGCTCACCAGCTCGGGGCTCCCCATACGAGCAGTACTTC. This translates into CASSPARGSPYEQYF.